This T cell receptor beta chain derives from a study of response to subunit inactivated influenza vaccine. TCRdb re-called the RT-PCR reads with MiXCR, one entry per CDR3 protein. Of 650,000 to 800,000 distinct CDR3 sequences in the sample, roughly 20% were seen once. Germline V gene sequence: CDR1 KGHDR, CDR2 SFDVKD. Trimming shortened V by 1 base and J by 5 bases, and 8 bases separated the two germline ends. The CDR3 loop spans 14 amino acids. The sequence was collected from a man in his forties or fifties who received an inactivated influenza vaccine. Here the sequenced sample was PBMCs from blood, taken approximately 5 days after vaccination. The chain is built from TRBV24-1 and TRBJ1-5, with D unclear. CDR3 loop: CATSDLTTYQPQHF. The CDR3 DNA reads TGTGCCACCAGTGATTTAACGACTTATCAGCCCCAGCATTTT.